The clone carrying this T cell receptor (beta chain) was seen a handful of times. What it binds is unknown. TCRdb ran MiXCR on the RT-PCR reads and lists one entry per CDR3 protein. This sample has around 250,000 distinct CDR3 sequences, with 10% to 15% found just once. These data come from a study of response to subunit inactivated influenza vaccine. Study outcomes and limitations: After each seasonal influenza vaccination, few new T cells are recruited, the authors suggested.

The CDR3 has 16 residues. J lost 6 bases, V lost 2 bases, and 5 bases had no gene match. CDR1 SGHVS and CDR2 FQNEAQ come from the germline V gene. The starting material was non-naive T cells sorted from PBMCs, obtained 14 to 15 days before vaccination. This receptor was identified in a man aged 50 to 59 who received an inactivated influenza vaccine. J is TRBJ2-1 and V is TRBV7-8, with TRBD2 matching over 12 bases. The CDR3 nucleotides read TGTGCCAGCAGCTTAACAAGGACTAGCGGGATCAATGAGCAGTTCTTC. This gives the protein CASSLTRTSGINEQFF.